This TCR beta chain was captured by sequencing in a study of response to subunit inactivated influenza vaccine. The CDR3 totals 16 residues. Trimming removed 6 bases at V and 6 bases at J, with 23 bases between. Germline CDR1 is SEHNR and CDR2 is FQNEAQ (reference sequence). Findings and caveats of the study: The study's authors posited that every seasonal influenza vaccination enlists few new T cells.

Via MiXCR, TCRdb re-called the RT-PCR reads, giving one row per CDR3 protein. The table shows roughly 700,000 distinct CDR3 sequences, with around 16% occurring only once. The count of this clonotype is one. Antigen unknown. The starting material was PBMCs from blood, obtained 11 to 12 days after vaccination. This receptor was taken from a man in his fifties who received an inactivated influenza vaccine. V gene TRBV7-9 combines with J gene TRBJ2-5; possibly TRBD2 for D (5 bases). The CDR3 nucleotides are TGTGCCAGCAGGTTACCCCCTGGGTTGGGCGGGCAGACCCAGTACTTC. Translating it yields CASRLPPGLGGQTQYF.